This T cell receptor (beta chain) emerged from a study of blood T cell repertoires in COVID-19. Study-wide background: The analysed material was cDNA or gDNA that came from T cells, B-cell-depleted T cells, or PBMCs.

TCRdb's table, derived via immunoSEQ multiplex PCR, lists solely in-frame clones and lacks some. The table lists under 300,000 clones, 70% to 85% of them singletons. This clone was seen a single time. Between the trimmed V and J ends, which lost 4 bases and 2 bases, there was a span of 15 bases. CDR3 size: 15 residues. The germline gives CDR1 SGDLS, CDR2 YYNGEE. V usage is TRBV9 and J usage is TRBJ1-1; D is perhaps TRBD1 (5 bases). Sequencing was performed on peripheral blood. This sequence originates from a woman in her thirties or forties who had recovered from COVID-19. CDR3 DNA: TGTGCCAGCAGCCCTCGCCAGGGTGGAAACACTGAAGCTTTCTTT. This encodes CASSPRQGGNTEAFF.